Included here is one T cell receptor (beta chain) sequence, with context. The clone's antigen remains unknown. Base qualities are not recorded, but no much larger clone differs from it by a single base. The library was generated by 5' RACE. The run used an Illumina HiSeq 2000. A universal primer binding site was added through template switching, and the final cDNA carried a unique molecular identifier so that TCR cDNA molecules could be counted accurately. Specific primers in the conserved constant-segment region were used to synthesize first-strand cDNA for TCR alpha and beta chains. To control for contamination, each cDNA library was double barcoded with a SMART-Mk sample barcode plus Illumina barcodes. TruSeq adapter sequences, together with Illumina sample barcodes, were added in two successive PCR steps. TCR alpha and beta cDNA libraries were sequenced on the Illumina HiSeq platform with custom primers. On the study's bioinformatics: Raw reads were processed with MiGEC to extract unique molecular identifiers, and MiXCR was used to determine CDR3 positions. For each individual, recombination models were inferred using an EM algorithm with the repgenHMM and IGoR tools. The tcR package in R was used for shared clonotype analysis, with sharing normalized by the product of cloneset sizes. To study raw recombination without the effects of thymic and clonal selection, out-of-frame nonproductive sequences were analyzed. The public reads were run again by TCRdb, first through fastp at Q25 and then through MiXCR, and only productive beta chains were kept. Rows merge per CDR3 protein into single entries with the most common DNA and genes. The V and J calls shown here were made by TCRdb, not taken from the authors' results. This sample lists about 340,000 distinct CDR3 sequences; over 9% were detected once. Of the sample, about 7% is held by the ten largest clones.

Via the germline V gene, CDR1 is SGHVS and CDR2 FNYEAQ. The CDR3 measures 15 amino acids from cysteine to phenylalanine. CDR3 DNA is the only sequence kept; it has 45 bases, read in frame from the first base. Here V drops 3 bases and J drops 5 bases, and the junction holds 9 bases not matched to any gene. This specimen belongs to a study of identical twins (dated by TCRdb to between 2015 and 2016). The study in broad terms: To test whether fetal clonotypes persist, this study deep-sequenced TCR alpha and beta repertoires from monozygotic twins, from unrelated adults of various ages, and from cord blood. To rule out contamination, replicate twin experiments were performed at different times with different library preparation protocols. Study-level results and caveats: Because the same donors could not be followed over many years, the conclusions depended on cross-sectional statistical analysis. Recombination models systematically underestimated out-of-frame TCR alpha sharing in monozygotic twins but agreed with sharing between unrelated individuals. In beta out-of-frame sequences, excess twin sharing was weaker, because having fewer shared sequences lowered the signal-to-noise ratio. Abundant cord blood beta clonotypes had fewer insertions, young adult naive repertoires showed a similar but weaker trend, and memory repertoires showed no such trend. Zero-insertion analyses could be partly confounded by invariant T cells such as MAIT and iNKT, although diverse VJ usage argued against such confounding for most clonotypes. Compared with coincidental sharing between unrelated individuals, an excess of low generation-probability sequences was observed among out-of-frame TCR alpha sequences shared between twins.

All donors were healthy Caucasians. Three pairs of female monozygotic twins, all aged 18 to 29 years, were included in the twin cohort. Positive isolation kits from Invitrogen were used to isolate CD4+ and CD8+ T cell populations. The data were also submitted as part of a second study, on yellow fever vaccine responses in identical twins. As noted in the second study: According to the authors, in identical twins the way T cells responded to vaccination appeared partly convergent and partly personalized. In identical twins, the study followed T cell clones that responded to the vaccine with precision.

The clonotype comes from a woman in her late teens or twenties in good health. The sample consisted of CD8+ T cells sorted from blood. Recombination connected TRBV7-6 to TRBJ2-5; 7 central nucleotides agree with TRBD2. The bases read TGTGCCAGCAGCTTCGTGGGAGGGCCAAAGGAGACCCAGTACTTC. It is translated as CASSFVGGPKETQYF.